The rows below give T cell receptor beta chains drawn from one sample of a study of T cell changes during pregnancy in multiple sclerosis. Some clones are missing from TCRdb's copy, which holds only in-frame ones; the method was immunoSEQ multiplex PCR. Seen here are about 83,000 clones, nearly 95% observed once, and the top ten hold around 1.1%. The source material was peripheral blood, sampled in the second trimester of pregnancy. The receptors shown here come from a female donor with multiple sclerosis, enrolled in a pregnancy study. CDR3s include the opening cysteine and the closing phenylalanine or tryptophan. The order of the fields is V gene, J gene, D gene, clone size, CDR3 DNA, CDR3 protein. D genes are given only for firm matches. The size of a clone is reported for some rows only, either as once, few or many, or as a class for expanded clones.

V: TRBV28
J: TRBJ2-2
D: NA
size: NA
DNA: TGTGCCAGCAGTTTCATTGAGGCCGGGGAGCTGTTTTTT
CDR3: CASSFIEAGELFF

V: TRBV5-1
J: TRBJ1-3
D: NA
size: few
DNA: TGCGCCAGCAGCGATCCAAGACAGAACTCTGGAAACACCATATATTTT
CDR3: CASSDPRQNSGNTIYF

V: TRBV14
J: TRBJ2-1
D: TRBD2
size: NA
DNA: TGTGCCAGCAGCCCGACACTAGCGGGAGTCTACAATGAGCAGTTCTTC
CDR3: CASSPTLAGVYNEQFF

V: TRBV14
J: TRBJ1-1
D: NA
size: NA
DNA: TGTGCCAGCAGTGTCACAGGGATCGTCGCTGAAGCTTTCTTT
CDR3: CASSVTGIVAEAFF

V: TRBV11-2
J: TRBJ2-3
D: TRBD2
size: once
DNA: TGTGCCAGCAGCAACCTAGCGGGAGGGCGGACAGATACGCAGTATTTT
CDR3: CASSNLAGGRTDTQYF

V: TRBV28
J: TRBJ1-2
D: NA
size: once
DNA: TGTGCCAGCAGTAGGGAGTTCAACTATGGCTACACCTTC
CDR3: CASSREFNYGYTF

V: TRBV4-1
J: TRBJ1-5
D: NA
size: NA
DNA: TGCGCCAGCAGCCAAGTCCCTTCCGGGGTTCAGCCCCAGCATTTT
CDR3: CASSQVPSGVQPQHF

V: TRBV7-8
J: TRBJ2-5
D: NA
size: NA
DNA: TGTGCCAGCAGCACTGCGTGGTCGGGGGAACAAGAGACCCAGTACTTC
CDR3: CASSTAWSGEQETQYF

V: TRBV5-1
J: TRBJ2-3
D: TRBD1
size: NA
DNA: TGCGCCAGCAGCTGGACAGGGACGAGCACAGATACGCAGTATTTT
CDR3: CASSWTGTSTDTQYF

V: TRBV19
J: TRBJ2-7
D: NA
size: NA
DNA: TGTGCCAGTACCCCGAACCTAGGAGGGGGCAGTGAGCAGTACTTC
CDR3: CASTPNLGGGSEQYF

V: TRBV7-9
J: TRBJ1-2
D: NA
size: NA
DNA: TGTGCCAGCAGCTTAGCCCACGAACGGGGGACCTATGGCTACACCTTC
CDR3: CASSLAHERGTYGYTF

V: TRBV5-4
J: TRBJ2-1
D: TRBD1
size: NA
DNA: TGTGCCAGCAGCTTGTTGGGACAGCCCTCGTCTGAGCAGTTCTTC
CDR3: CASSLLGQPSSEQFF

V: TRBV6-5
J: TRBJ1-1
D: TRBD1
size: few
DNA: TGTGCCAGCAGTTACTCGACAGGGCGGAACACTGAAGCTTTCTTT
CDR3: CASSYSTGRNTEAFF

V: TRBV5-8
J: TRBJ2-2
D: TRBD2
size: NA
DNA: TGTGCCAGCACCCCCGGGACTAGCGGGAGGAGAAACACCGGGGAGCTGTTTTTT
CDR3: CASTPGTSGRRNTGELFF

V: TRBV13
J: TRBJ2-4
D: TRBD1
size: NA
DNA: TGTGCCAGCAGCCCTGGGACAGGGAGAGGGTCTAAAAACATTCAGTACTTC
CDR3: CASSPGTGRGSKNIQYF

V: TRBV2
J: TRBJ2-7
D: TRBD1
size: NA
DNA: TGTGCCAGCAGTGTTGGACAGGGGGCTGGCGAGCAGTACTTC
CDR3: CASSVGQGAGEQYF

V: TRBV19
J: TRBJ1-5
D: NA
size: NA
DNA: TGTGCCAGTAGTATCAGTATTAGCAATCAGCCCCAGCATTTT
CDR3: CASSISISNQPQHF

V: TRBV4-1
J: TRBJ2-7
D: TRBD1
size: once
DNA: TGCGCCAGCAGCCAACATCCGGGACAGGGATCCTACGAGCAGTACTTC
CDR3: CASSQHPGQGSYEQYF

V: TRBV27
J: TRBJ2-5
D: NA
size: once
DNA: TGTGCCAGCAGTTTTCGGGGAGAGACCCAGTACTTC
CDR3: CASSFRGETQYF

V: TRBV2
J: TRBJ1-5
D: NA
size: NA
DNA: TGTGCCAGCAGTGAAGCCCGCAGGGGACGGCGCGATCAGCCCCAGCATTTT
CDR3: CASSEARRGRRDQPQHF

V: TRBV6-5
J: TRBJ1-2
D: NA
size: NA
DNA: TGTGCCAGCAGGGGAATAGCGGGGACCTATGGCTACACCTTC
CDR3: CASRGIAGTYGYTF

V: TRBV5-4
J: TRBJ2-2
D: TRBD2
size: NA
DNA: TGTGCCAGCAGCTACGGGACTAGCGGGACGAACACCGGGGAGCTGTTTTTT
CDR3: CASSYGTSGTNTGELFF

V: TRBV5-1
J: TRBJ2-7
D: TRBD2
size: NA
DNA: TGCGCCAGCAGCTTGACTAGCGGGAGCTACGAGCAGTACTTC
CDR3: CASSLTSGSYEQYF

V: TRBV20-1
J: TRBJ2-7
D: NA
size: NA
DNA: TGCAGTGCTAGTATCGGGCAGTACTTC
CDR3: CSASIGQYF

V: TRBV5-6
J: TRBJ1-5
D: TRBD1
size: NA
DNA: TGTGCCAGCAGCTTGGGGGGGACAGGGTATCAGCCCCAGCATTTT
CDR3: CASSLGGTGYQPQHF

V: TRBV6-1
J: TRBJ1-1
D: NA
size: NA
DNA: TGTGCCAGCAGTGAGCGGGTCGGGATGAACACTGAAGCTTTCTTT
CDR3: CASSERVGMNTEAFF

V: TRBV9
J: TRBJ2-7
D: NA
size: NA
DNA: TGTGCCAGCAGCGCGGGGATTCTACAAGCAACCGAGCAGTACTTC
CDR3: CASSAGILQATEQYF

V: TRBV19
J: TRBJ2-3
D: NA
size: NA
DNA: TGTGCCAGTAGTATGCTCCGGGACACCGAGGGACCAGATACGCAGTATTTT
CDR3: CASSMLRDTEGPDTQYF

V: TRBV5-8
J: TRBJ1-3
D: NA
size: NA
DNA: TGTGCCAGCAGCGGTGGGTTTTCCCCTCCGGGGACCATATATTTT
CDR3: CASSGGFSPPGTIYF

V: TRBV18
J: TRBJ2-3
D: TRBD2
size: NA
DNA: TGTGCCAGCTCACCACCCGTGGGAGGGATCACAGATACGCAGTATTTT
CDR3: CASSPPVGGITDTQYF

V: TRBV29-1
J: TRBJ1-2
D: NA
size: NA
DNA: TGCAGCGCCGTCGGGGGGGACTATGGCTACACCTTC
CDR3: CSAVGGDYGYTF

V: TRBV27
J: TRBJ2-7
D: TRBD2
size: once
DNA: TGTGCCAGCAGGCGGGGGTTCTACGAGCAGTACTTC
CDR3: CASRRGFYEQYF

V: TRBV6-5
J: TRBJ1-2
D: TRBD1
size: NA
DNA: TGTGCCAGCAGGCTGGGACAGGGCAACTATGGCTACACCTTC
CDR3: CASRLGQGNYGYTF

V: TRBV19
J: TRBJ2-7
D: NA
size: NA
DNA: TGTGCCAGTAGTGCCAGCGGGTCCTCCTACGAGCAGTACTTC
CDR3: CASSASGSSYEQYF

V: TRBV10-2
J: TRBJ2-5
D: TRBD2
size: NA
DNA: TGCGCCAGCAGTCCGCGGACTAGCGGGAACCAAGAGACCCAGTACTTC
CDR3: CASSPRTSGNQETQYF

V: TRBV2
J: TRBJ1-1
D: NA
size: NA
DNA: TGTGCCATCCCCGGAGTTACGAACACTGAAGCTTTCTTT
CDR3: CAIPGVTNTEAFF

V: TRBV7-3
J: TRBJ2-2
D: TRBD2
size: NA
DNA: TGTGCCAGCAGCTTAACGCCAGCGGGGAAAACCGGGGAGCTGTTTTTT
CDR3: CASSLTPAGKTGELFF

V: TRBV11-2
J: TRBJ1-3
D: NA
size: NA
DNA: TGTGCCAGCAGCCTCCCGGCGGGACCCTCTGGAAACACCATATATTTT
CDR3: CASSLPAGPSGNTIYF

V: TRBV27
J: TRBJ2-1
D: TRBD2
size: NA
DNA: TGTGCCAGCAGTTTAAGGGAGGGCGATGAGCAGTTCTTC
CDR3: CASSLREGDEQFF

V: TRBV2
J: TRBJ1-1
D: TRBD1
size: NA
DNA: TGTGCCAGCAGTAAGTCAGGGGGTCTGGACACTGAAGCTTTCTTT
CDR3: CASSKSGGLDTEAFF

V: TRBV10-3
J: TRBJ2-4
D: TRBD2
size: NA
DNA: TGTGCCATCAGTGAGGCGGGAGGGCCCCCTAACATTCAGTACTTC
CDR3: CAISEAGGPPNIQYF

V: TRBV5-6
J: TRBJ1-2
D: TRBD1
size: NA
DNA: TGTGCCAGCAGCACCCTGGACAGGGTTCTTCGATATGGCTACACCTTC
CDR3: CASSTLDRVLRYGYTF

V: TRBV5-1
J: TRBJ2-7
D: NA
size: once
DNA: TGCGCCAGCAGCTTGGGTCTGAGGGAGCAGTACTTC
CDR3: CASSLGLREQYF

V: TRBV7-2
J: TRBJ2-1
D: NA
size: NA
DNA: TGTGCCAGCAGCTTTCAGGGGCTAGGGTACAATGAGCAGTTCTTC
CDR3: CASSFQGLGYNEQFF

V: TRBV2
J: TRBJ2-1
D: NA
size: NA
DNA: TGTGCCAGTACAGACAATGAGCAGTTCTTC
CDR3: CASTDNEQFF

V: TRBV27
J: TRBJ2-7
D: NA
size: NA
DNA: TGTGCCAGCAGTCCCCAGACCTACGAGCAGTACTTC
CDR3: CASSPQTYEQYF

V: TRBV5-5
J: TRBJ2-5
D: TRBD1
size: NA
DNA: TGTGCCAGCAGCTTCAGGGGGGAGACCCAGTACTTC
CDR3: CASSFRGETQYF

V: TRBV13
J: TRBJ2-1
D: NA
size: NA
DNA: TGTGCCAGCAGCTTTGGGCAGCCTAATGAGCAGTTCTTC
CDR3: CASSFGQPNEQFF

V: TRBV27
J: TRBJ2-3
D: TRBD1
size: NA
DNA: TGTGCCAGCAGGTCATTCGCCGGGACAGCCACAGATACGCAGTATTTT
CDR3: CASRSFAGTATDTQYF

V: TRBV27
J: TRBJ1-3
D: TRBD1
size: NA
DNA: TGTGCCAGCAGTCGACAGGGCTGGGATTCTGGAAACACCATATATTTT
CDR3: CASSRQGWDSGNTIYF

V: TRBV7-3
J: TRBJ2-5
D: NA
size: NA
DNA: TGTGCCAGCTCCAATGGTCTAGTGGTTGGAGAGACCCAGTACTTC
CDR3: CASSNGLVVGETQYF

V: TRBV2
J: TRBJ1-1
D: TRBD1
size: NA
DNA: TGTGCCAGCATTGCCGGGACAGGGTACACTGAAGCTTTCTTT
CDR3: CASIAGTGYTEAFF

V: TRBV18
J: TRBJ1-1
D: NA
size: NA
DNA: TGTGCCAGCTCACCAGAGATTTCGGGCACTGAAGCTTTCTTT
CDR3: CASSPEISGTEAFF

V: TRBV28
J: TRBJ2-4
D: NA
size: once
DNA: TGTGCCAGCAGTTCAGGGGTCCTAGCCAAAAACATTCAGTACTTC
CDR3: CASSSGVLAKNIQYF

V: TRBV21-1
J: TRBJ2-1
D: NA
size: NA
DNA: TGTGCCAGCAACCCCCCCGGGGTCTCCTTTGTTGAGCAGTTCTTC
CDR3: CASNPPGVSFVEQFF

V: TRBV11-2
J: TRBJ2-2
D: TRBD1
size: NA
DNA: TGTGCCAGCAGTGGGATGACAGGGACCCACACCGGGGAGCTGTTTTTT
CDR3: CASSGMTGTHTGELFF

V: TRBV12-5
J: TRBJ2-1
D: NA
size: NA
DNA: TGTGCTAGTGGTTTGGGCAGGGTTGATGAGCAGTTCTTC
CDR3: CASGLGRVDEQFF